The 27 T cell receptor beta chains presented below share a single source sample, sequenced in a study of T-cell memory formation after mild COVID-19. TCRdb reprocessed the 5' RACE reads with MiXCR, giving one entry per CDR3 protein. The sample shows 450,000 to 650,000 distinct CDR3 sequences, about a fifth of them seen only once. Sequencing was carried out using PBMCs or a T cell subset sorted from them (not recorded which). These receptors all stem from an adult woman who had mild COVID-19 (a few samples of this study predate the infection). Cell type and time point are not known.

This clonotype was observed a few times. V gene TRBV5-6 combines with J gene TRBJ2-2, with D possibly matching TRBD2 (6 bases). There are 14 residues in the CDR3. V was shortened by 4 bases and J by 5 bases, with 12 bases between the two germline ends. The germline V gene encodes CDR1 SGHDT and CDR2 YYEEEE. The CDR3 loop is CASSTGVSTGELFF. The CDR3 DNA reads as TGTGCCAGCAGCACGGGGGTTAGTACCGGGGAGCTGTTTTTT.

This clonotype was recorded a few times. The genes are TRBV9 and TRBJ1-1; perhaps TRBD1 as D (5 bases). Germline V CDR1 and CDR2: SGDLS, YYNGEE. The CDR3 contains 15 residues. Trimming shortened V by 0 bases and J by 11 bases, and 20 bases separated the two germline ends. The DNA of the CDR3 is TGTGCCAGCAGCGTAGGAGTCCTGGGCCAAGGGGACGCTTTCTTT. Translated: CASSVGVLGQGDAFF.

The chain has TRBV20-1 and TRBJ1-1, with D tentatively TRBD1 (5 bases). This CDR3 is built from 14 residues. Germline V gene data show CDR1 as DFQATT and CDR2 as SNEGSKA (reference sequence). Between the trimmed V and J ends, which lost 1 base and 0 bases, there was a span of 9 bases. In nucleotides, the CDR3 is TGCAGTGCTAGAGTGGGCAGGGTGAACACTGAAGCTTTCTTT. Residues: CSARVGRVNTEAFF.

This chain joins TRBV5-6 and TRBJ1-2; perhaps TRBD1 as D (5 bases). The CDR3 covers 15 residues. Trimming cost V 1 base and J 0 bases, with 10 bases left between them. CDR1 is SGHDT, CDR2 YYEEEE, per germline. The CDR3, as DNA: TGTGCCAGCAGCTTGAGGGGCGCAGCTAACTATGGCTACACCTTC. Translated: CASSLRGAANYGYTF.

J is TRBJ1-4 and V is TRBV19; TRBD1 is a possible D gene (5 bases). Germline CDR1 and CDR2: LNHDA and SQIVND (reference sequence). This CDR3 is 16 amino acids long. The V and J ends lost 5 bases and 8 bases respectively, with 21 bases between them. As DNA, the CDR3 is TGTGCCAGTAGTCCCGCGTGGGGGTTTCCCCGAGAAAAACTGTTTTTT. Amino acid sequence: CASSPAWGFPREKLFF.

This clonotype was counted between two and nine times. The rearrangement joins TRBV21-1 to TRBJ1-1; the table calls TRBD1, which could not be checked here. TRBV21-1 is termed a pseudogene. CDR3 size: 18 residues. The CDR3 DNA follows: TGTGCCAGCAGCAAAGGAGTAAAGATTCGGGGCGGTGGGGCGTTAGGTTTCTTT. Translating gives CASSKGVKIRGGGALGFF.

V gene TRBV11-2 combines with J gene TRBJ1-1; TRBD1 is a possible D gene (6 bases). The CDR3 sequence is 17 residues long. Germline V lookup: CDR1 SGHAT, CDR2 FQNNGV. Trimming left V 5 bases short and J 5 bases short, with 24 bases between. The CDR3 region is CASSRLGGGAGGTEAFF. In DNA form, the CDR3 reads TGTGCCAGCAGCCGCTTAGGGGGGGGGGCAGGAGGGACTGAAGCTTTCTTT.

This clonotype was seen only a few times. The chain recombines TRBV7-9 with TRBJ2-7, with a tentative D call TRBD1 (6 bases). Germline CDR1 is SEHNR and CDR2 is FQNEAQ (reference sequence). V dropped 3 bases and J dropped 7 bases, with 10 bases sitting between them. The CDR3 consists of 12 residues. CDR3 DNA sequence: TGTGCCAGCAGCTTTCACGGGACAGAGCAGTACTTC. The encoded protein is CASSFHGTEQYF.

This clonotype was observed many times. V and J are TRBV7-9 and TRBJ1-1; possibly TRBD1 for D (6 bases). V gave up 7 bases and J gave up 5 bases, with 23 bases separating them. Germline values: CDR1 SEHNR, CDR2 FQNEAQ (reference sequence). This CDR3 spans 16 amino acids. The CDR3 DNA is TGTGCCAGCAACCCGACCCGAGGGGGTGGTAAAACTGAAGCTTTCTTT. It codes for CASNPTRGGGKTEAFF.

The chain recombines TRBV29-1 with TRBJ1-1; 7 bases align to TRBD1. The J segment lost 1 base and the V segment lost 5 bases, leaving 4 bases of the junction unmatched. This CDR3 contains 13 residues. CDR1 and CDR2 from the germline V gene are SQVTM and ANQGSEA. As DNA, the CDR3 is TGCAGCGTTTTACAGGGGACGAACACTGAAGCTTTCTTT. Translated: CSVLQGTNTEAFF. Full variable domain (rest looked up from reference TRBV29-1 and TRBJ1-1): SAVISQKPSRDICQRGTSLTIQCQVDSQVTMMFWYRQQPGQSLTLIATANQGSEATYESGFVIDKFPISRPNLTFSTLTVSNMSPEDSSIYLCSVLQGTNTEAFFGQGTRLTVV.

The genes are TRBV7-2 and TRBJ2-2, with a tentative D call TRBD1 (6 bases). The CDR3 is 15 amino acids. V lost 3 bases, J lost 4 bases, and 12 bases lay in between. CDR1 and CDR2 (germline): SGHTA, FQGNSA. CDR3 nucleotide sequence: TGTGCCAGCAGCTTTGTCAGCAGGGGCACCGGGGAGCTGTTTTTT. This sequence encodes CASSFVSRGTGELFF.

This rearrangement joins TRBV5-6 to TRBJ2-2; D remains ambiguous. This CDR3 region has 12 residues. Trimming took 1 base from V and 7 from J, leaving 5 bases between them. Germline CDR1 reads SGHDT; CDR2 reads YYEEEE. CDR3 DNA sequence: TGTGCCAGCAGCTTGATGGGCGGGGAGCTGTTTTTT. Translating gives CASSLMGGELFF.

This chain links TRBV7-2 with TRBJ2-5, with 7 bases matching TRBD1. This CDR3 spans 13 amino acids. After removal of 6 bases from V and 5 bases from J, the junction contained 6 bases not matched to a gene. Germline values: CDR1 SGHTA, CDR2 FQGNSA. The CDR3 coding sequence is TGTGCCAGCAGTGGACAGGTGTTGGAGACCCAGTACTTC. Translated: CASSGQVLETQYF.

The chain couples TRBV29-1 to TRBJ1-1; D is possibly TRBD1 (5 bases). Germline V gene sequence: CDR1 SQVTM, CDR2 ANQGSEA. This CDR3 spans 10 amino acids. With 5 bases removed from V and 7 bases from J, the gap between germline ends came to 8 bases. CDR3: CSVRGFEAFF. Here the CDR3 DNA reads TGCAGCGTTCGGGGCTTTGAAGCTTTCTTT.

This clonotype was detected only a few times. The chain employs TRBV15 and TRBJ1-2; no definite D call. The ends were cut back, 0 bases at V and 4 bases at J, with 12 bases in the middle. The CDR3 consists of 15 residues. Germline V lookup: CDR1 LNHNV, CDR2 YYDKDF (reference sequence). The CDR3 region has the DNA TGTGCCACCAGCAGAGATCCCGAGACCACCTATGGCTACACCTTC. Protein: CATSRDPETTYGYTF. The whole variable domain, remainder taken from reference TRBV15 and TRBJ1-2, is DAMVIQNPRYQVTQFGKPVTLSCSQTLNHNVMYWYQQKSSQAPKLLFHYYDKDFNNEADTPDNFQSRRPNTSFCFLDIRSPGLGDTAMYLCATSRDPETTYGYTFGSGTRLTVV.

The chain carries TRBV5-1 and TRBJ2-3; 7 bases agree with TRBD2. Germline V lookup: CDR1 SGHRS, CDR2 YFSETQ. J gave up 6 bases and V 1 base, and 8 bases lay outside the gene matches. The CDR3 contains 15 residues. For the CDR3, the DNA is TGCGCCAGCAGCTTGCACGGACTAGACCGGGATACGCAGTATTTT. It yields the protein CASSLHGLDRDTQYF.

In its sample, this clonotype was seen a few times. In DNA form, the CDR3 reads TGTGCCAGCAGACCGGGAGATGGCTATGGCTACACCTTC. Translating gives CASRPGDGYGYTF. The rearrangement joins TRBV9 to TRBJ1-2, with D unresolved. Germline V gene lookup returns CDR1 SGDLS and CDR2 YYNGEE. V was cut by 5 bases and J by 4 bases, with 12 bases left in between. CDR3 size: 13 residues.

The chain employs TRBV6-6 and TRBJ2-5; the match to TRBD1 covers 10 bases. The CDR3 consists of 15 residues. CDR1 MNHNY and CDR2 SVGAGI come from the germline V gene (reference sequence). V gave up 8 bases and J gave up 4 bases; unmatched junction bases: 10. CDR3 loop: CASFLRQGARETQYF. The CDR3 region has the DNA TGTGCCAGCTTCCTTAGACAGGGGGCGAGAGAGACCCAGTACTTC.

The chain employs TRBV6-6 and TRBJ1-1; D gene unclear. The CDR3 extends over 15 amino acids. Germline-derived CDR1 and CDR2 are MNHNY and SVGAGI (reference sequence). Trimming left V 3 bases short and J 1 base short, with 12 bases between. The CDR3 DNA is TGTGCCAGCAGTTATCTTACCCCGGGGAACACTGAAGCTTTCTTT. The encoded protein is CASSYLTPGNTEAFF.

The rearrangement uses TRBV12-3 or TRBV12-4 and TRBJ2-1; D remains unclear. The V end lost 3 bases, the J end lost 15 bases, and 12 bases lay between the germline ends. The CDR3 contains 11 residues. CDR3 DNA: TGTGCCAGCAGTTTGACTGCCTTGCGGTTCTTC. Encoded protein: CASSLTALRFF.

V is TRBV23-1 and J is TRBJ2-6, with D perhaps TRBD1 or TRBD2 (5 bases each). TRBV23-1 is treated as an ORF (open reading frame) with a function not yet certain. V lost 7 bases and J lost 0, with 16 bases in between. The CDR3 runs to 17 residues. CDR3 coding DNA: TGCGCCAGCACCCCGGGACGTTCGTGCTCTGGGGCCAACGTCCTGACTTTC. Its protein product is CASTPGRSCSGANVLTF.

This clonotype has a handful of counts. V is TRBV5-1 and J is TRBJ2-3; 7 bases fit TRBD1. This CDR3 contains 14 residues. Germline lookup yields CDR1 SGHRS and CDR2 YFSETQ. Trimming at V came to 9 bases and at J to 6 bases, leaving 13 bases not matched to a gene. The CDR3: CATRKGGLGDTQYF. The CDR3 DNA sequence: TGCGCCACCAGGAAAGGGGGCTTGGGGGATACGCAGTATTTT.

This sequence joins TRBV12-3 or TRBV12-4 and TRBJ2-1; 11 bases map to TRBD2. This CDR3 contains 15 residues. V dropped 2 bases and J dropped 8; count of bases not matched to a gene: 5. The CDR3 bases are TGTGCCAGCAGTTTATTAGCGGGAGGGCCCTATGAGCAGTTCTTC. Translating it yields CASSLLAGGPYEQFF.

The sample holds a few counts of this clonotype. The V call is TRBV21-1, the J call TRBJ1-2. TRBV21-1 is labeled a pseudogene. The CDR3 is made up of 14 amino acids. CDR3 sequence: CASSEDGANYGYTF. Here the CDR3 DNA reads TGTGCCAGCAGCGAAGACGGAGCTAACTATGGCTACACCTTC.

V usage is TRBV6-5 and J usage is TRBJ2-7; possible D gene TRBD2, 6 bases. The V end lost 0 bases, the J end lost 2 bases, and 14 bases lay between the germline ends. This CDR3 has 16 amino acids. Per the germline V gene, CDR1 is MNHEY and CDR2 is SVGAGI. The CDR3 sequence is CASSYSLDYLPYEQYF. In nucleotides, the CDR3 is TGTGCCAGCAGTTACTCCCTGGACTACCTGCCCTACGAGCAGTACTTC.

This clonotype was picked up a small number of times. V gene TRBV6-5 combines with J gene TRBJ2-6, with D possibly TRBD2 on 5 matching bases. CDR3 length: 18 amino acids. V lost 0 bases, J lost 1 base, and 13 bases lay in between. Germline V gene data show CDR1 as MNHEY and CDR2 as SVGAGI. This CDR3 is CASSYSTGLTSGANVLTF. CDR3 DNA: TGTGCCAGCAGTTACTCGACGGGATTAACTTCTGGGGCCAACGTCCTGACTTTC.

This clonotype was counted only a few times. The chain is built from TRBV5-1 and TRBJ1-4, with no clear D. Germline loops: CDR1 SGHRS, CDR2 YFSETQ. V lost 0 bases, J lost 10 bases, and 7 bases lay in between. The CDR3 has 12 residues. The CDR3: CASSLEDRKLFF. CDR3 DNA sequence: TGCGCCAGCAGCTTGGAGGACCGAAAACTGTTTTTT.